One and the same sample provided the 22 T cell receptor beta chains below, sequenced in a study of cytomegalovirus exposure and HLA in healthy donors. PCR amplification relied on 60 Vbeta primers (plus 13 Jbeta primers). TCRdb keeps only in-frame clones here, not all; method: immunoSEQ multiplex PCR. The repertoire holds 100,000 to 150,000 clones, with under 85% as singletons. Source material: PBMCs. Every receptor here comes from a woman aged 50 to 60 in good health and CMV-seropositive.

This chain links TRBV5-1 with TRBJ2-3, with 8 positions matching TRBD1. Trimming took 5 bases from V and 5 from J; bases not matched to a gene: 10. This CDR3 contains 15 residues. Looked up from germline, CDR1 is SGHRS and CDR2 is YFSETQ. CDR3 sequence (DNA): TGCGCCAGCAGTGCGGGACAGGCAGGGATAGATACGCAGTATTTT. Translating gives CASSAGQAGIDTQYF.

This clone has only a few counts. V usage is TRBV7-9 and J usage is TRBJ2-4; D remains unclear. This CDR3 comprises 18 residues. The germline gives CDR1 SEHNR, CDR2 FQNEAQ (reference sequence). Trimming removed 3 bases from V and 0 bases from J, with 18 bases in between. DNA of the CDR3: TGTGCCAGCAGCTTTCCGACGCGTGCGGTAGGAGCCAAAAACATTCAGTACTTC. This sequence encodes CASSFPTRAVGAKNIQYF.

The chain is built from TRBV5-6 and TRBJ2-3, with 10 nucleotides matching TRBD2. The V segment lost 4 bases and the J segment 2 bases; nucleotides outside the gene matches: 4. This CDR3 spans 15 amino acids. CDR1 SGHDT and CDR2 YYEEEE come from the germline V gene. The chain's CDR3 is CASSLLAGDTDTQYF. The DNA for the CDR3 is TGTGCCAGCAGCCTGCTAGCGGGGGACACAGATACGCAGTATTTT.

J is TRBJ2-5 and V is TRBV30; 10 bases align to TRBD2. This CDR3 spans 15 amino acids. Germline-derived CDR1 and CDR2 are GTSNPN and SVGIG (reference sequence). The J segment lost 1 base and the V segment lost 8 bases, leaving 10 bases of the junction unmatched. CDR3 region: CALIGRTSGQETQYF. The CDR3 bases are TGTGCCCTGATCGGTCGGACTAGCGGCCAAGAGACCCAGTACTTC.

Only a few counts were recorded for this clone. The rearrangement uses TRBV11-3 and TRBJ2-2; D not certain. V was trimmed by 4 bases and J by 4 bases, leaving 16 bases between them. Germline CDR1 SGHNT, CDR2 YENEEA. This CDR3 region has 16 residues. CDR3 sequence: CASSYKKAGVTGELFF. CDR3 in DNA: TGTGCCAGCAGCTATAAAAAAGCAGGTGTCACCGGGGAGCTGTTTTTT.

The chain uses TRBV5-6 and TRBJ1-6, with TRBD1 matching 9 bases. CDR1 is SGHDT, CDR2 YYEEEE, per germline. CDR3 length equals 15 residues. V lost 2 bases and J lost 10; bases outside the gene matches: 7. Written as DNA, the CDR3 is TGTGCCAGCAGCTTCGGGACAGGGCCCAGCTCACCCCTCCACTTT. Translation gives CASSFGTGPSSPLHF.

The genes are TRBV4-1 and TRBJ2-3; TRBD2 matches 10 bases. J was trimmed by 1 base and V by 6 bases; bases with no gene match: 10. The CDR3 totals 17 residues. Per the germline V gene, CDR1 is MGHRA and CDR2 is YSYEKL. The DNA of the CDR3 is TGCGCCAGCAGTCGTAGCGGGGGGACCTCCGGCACAGATACGCAGTATTTT. It codes for CASSRSGGTSGTDTQYF.

The chain is built from TRBV27 and TRBJ2-3; a weak D match, TRBD2 (5 bases). Germline-derived CDR1 and CDR2 are MNHEY and SMNVEV (reference sequence). The V gene lost 3 bases and the J gene lost 0 bases, with 10 bases spanning the gap. The CDR3 covers 15 residues. The CDR3, as DNA: TGTGCCAGCAGTTTGCCGGGATCGAGCACAGATACGCAGTATTTT. As protein: CASSLPGSSTDTQYF.

The chain has TRBV6-6 and TRBJ1-5; D is possibly TRBD1 (5 bases). This CDR3 has 15 amino acids. Per the germline V gene, CDR1 is MNHNY and CDR2 is SVGAGI (reference sequence). V dropped 9 bases and J dropped 0 bases, with 15 bases sitting between them. The CDR3 sequence is CASSGAGFSNQPQHF. For the CDR3, the DNA is TGTGCCAGTTCTGGCGCAGGGTTTAGCAATCAGCCCCAGCATTTT.

For the CDR3, the DNA is TGTGCCAGCAGCTTAGACCCCAGGGGGCTGGAAGGCTACACCTTC. Protein sequence: CASSLDPRGLEGYTF. The chain joins TRBV7-8 to TRBJ1-2; 8 nucleotides align to TRBD1. Germline V gene data show CDR1 as SGHVS and CDR2 as FQNEAQ. The CDR3 totals 15 residues. The V and J ends lost 1 base and 8 bases, in that order; junction bases with no gene match: 9.

This clone was counted a few times. This sequence joins TRBV28 and TRBJ1-2, with TRBD1 identical over 8 bases. V was pared by 5 bases and J by 7 bases, with 6 bases of the junction left unmatched. Germline-derived CDR1 and CDR2 are MDHEN and SYDVKM. The length of the CDR3 is 13 residues. The CDR3 sequence: CASSPGQGSGYTF. The CDR3 DNA is TGTGCCAGCAGTCCTGGACAGGGTAGTGGCTACACCTTC.

The chain combines TRBV2 with TRBJ1-2, with TRBD1 as a possible D gene (6 bases). The V and J ends lost 3 bases and 5 bases respectively, with 13 bases between them. Germline assignment: CDR1 SNHLY and CDR2 FYNNEI. The CDR3 is 14 amino acids. The CDR3 DNA reads TGTGCCAGCAGTGATATGGGGGCACGGTATGGCTACACCTTC. Encoded protein: CASSDMGARYGYTF. The whole variable domain, remainder taken from reference TRBV2 and TRBJ1-2, is EPEVTQTPSHQVTQMGQEVILRCVPISNHLYFYWYRQILGQKVEFLVSFYNNEISEKSEIFDDQFSVERPDGSNFTLKIRSTKLEDSAMYFCASSDMGARYGYTFGSGTRLTVV.

The genes are TRBV7-9 and TRBJ1-1, with D unresolved. CDR1 SEHNR and CDR2 FQNEAQ come from the germline V gene (reference sequence). With 6 bases removed from V and 4 bases from J, the gap between germline ends came to 6 bases. The CDR3 runs 11 residues. The CDR3 DNA follows: TGTGCCAGCAGGGTGAGCACTGAAGCTTTCTTT. This sequence encodes CASRVSTEAFF.

The CDR3 region has the DNA TGTGCCAGCAGCTCCACCGGGACTAGTAACCACGAGCAGTACTTC. Its translation: CASSSTGTSNHEQYF. The gene calls are TRBV7-2 and TRBJ2-7; 8 nucleotides match TRBD2. Germline CDR1 and CDR2: SGHTA and FQGNSA. The CDR3 length is 15 residues. V was pared by 4 bases and J by 5 bases, with 10 bases of the junction left unmatched.

This clone was detected only a few times. The genes are TRBV5-5 and TRBJ1-1; 8 nucleotides line up with TRBD1. CDR3 length: 15 amino acids. The V segment lost 3 bases and the J segment 4 bases; nucleotides outside the gene matches: 8. The germline V gene encodes CDR1 SGHKS and CDR2 YYEKEE (reference sequence). CDR3 amino acids: CASSSQGASGTEAFF. In nucleotides, the CDR3 is TGTGCCAGCAGCTCCCAGGGGGCTTCTGGCACTGAAGCTTTCTTT.

The table lists this clone with a few counts. V and J are TRBV7-2 and TRBJ2-5; 12 bases line up with TRBD2. V dropped 3 bases and J dropped 5; count of bases not matched to a gene: 7. This CDR3 comprises 16 residues. CDR1 SGHTA and CDR2 FQGNSA come from the germline V gene. The chain's CDR3 is CASSLSSGGAAETQYF. CDR3 nucleotide sequence: TGTGCCAGCAGCTTGTCTAGCGGGGGGGCAGCCGAGACCCAGTACTTC.

The rearrangement joins TRBV11-2 to TRBJ1-2; 7 nucleotides line up with TRBD1. The length of the CDR3 is 11 residues. V shed 5 bases and J 8 bases; nucleotides not matched to a gene: 2. Looked up from germline, CDR1 is SGHAT and CDR2 is FQNNGV. The CDR3 sequence is CASSAGGGYTF. As DNA, the CDR3 is TGTGCCAGCAGCGCAGGGGGGGGCTACACCTTC.

The rearrangement links TRBV14 to TRBJ2-7; 8 nucleotides align to TRBD1. V gave up 2 bases and J gave up 0 bases; unmatched junction bases: 6. Germline V gene sequence: CDR1 SGHDN, CDR2 FVKESK. CDR3 size: 16 residues. The CDR3 region is CASSQRPGQGSYEQYF. CDR3 DNA: TGTGCCAGCAGCCAAAGACCTGGACAGGGCTCCTACGAGCAGTACTTC.

This clone came up a few times. J is TRBJ2-2 and V is TRBV9, with 10 bases lining up with TRBD1. Trimming cost V 3 bases and J 4 bases; bases outside gene matches: 6. Germline CDR1 reads SGDLS; CDR2 reads YYNGEE. There are 16 residues in the CDR3. The CDR3 region has the DNA TGTGCCAGCAGCGGCCGACAGGGGGCGGGCACCGGGGAGCTGTTTTTT. Translated, it gives CASSGRQGAGTGELFF.

In the case of this clone: In the same sample, other DNA sequences code for this CDR3. The CDR3 region has the DNA TGTGCCAGTACCGGACAGGGTCTCAACTATGGCTACACCTTC. Translating it yields CASTGQGLNYGYTF. The chain links TRBV19 to TRBJ1-2; 8 bases fit TRBD1. Germline V gene data show CDR1 as LNHDA and CDR2 as SQIVND (reference sequence). The V and J ends lost 7 bases and 2 bases, in that order; junction bases with no gene match: 6. The CDR3 is 14 residues long.

The chain links TRBV19 to TRBJ2-2; D remains unclear. V was trimmed by 3 bases and J by 0 bases, leaving 8 bases between them. Germline assignment: CDR1 LNHDA and CDR2 SQIVND (reference sequence). The CDR3 spans 15 residues. The CDR3 coding sequence is TGTGCCAGTAGTATCGGCAGCGCGAACACCGGGGAGCTGTTTTTT. Amino acids: CASSIGSANTGELFF.

The chain recombines TRBV6-6 with TRBJ1-2; possibly TRBD1 for D (5 bases). Germline CDR1 reads MNHNY; CDR2 reads SVGAGI (reference sequence). This CDR3 is built from 16 residues. V was cut by 5 bases and J by 2 bases, with 18 bases left in between. The CDR3 sequence: CASSHNTGYINYGYTF. CDR3 nucleotide sequence: TGTGCCAGCAGTCACAACACAGGTTATATAAACTATGGCTACACCTTC.